The T cell receptor beta chain under discussion was sequenced for a study of shared clonotypes between healthy human individuals. A word on this clone: Its antigen is unknown.

The study's findings and limits: Sorted-subset sequencing, rarefaction showed, was incomplete despite large depth.

The study ran the assay at deep level. Only in-frame clones appear in the TCRdb table, and some are missing; sequencing was by immunoSEQ multiplex PCR. The sample consists of some 700,000 clones, about 92% of them appearing once. The germline V gene has CDR1 SGHVS and CDR2 FNYEAQ. Trimming at V came to 6 bases and at J to 6 bases, leaving 14 bases not matched to a gene. The CDR3 extends over 16 amino acids. Specimen: memory CD8+ T cells from PBMCs. Subset defined: CD45RO+ cells pooled with CCR7-negative TemRA cells. The clonotype comes from a man aged 18 to 30 in good health. Some clones in this sample may be carry-over from other donors' samples. This chain joins TRBV7-6 and TRBJ2-1, with 7 bases lining up with TRBD2. CDR3 in DNA: TGTGCCAGCAGTAGGAGGGAGGGCCTCTTGCCCAATGAGCAGTTCTTC. Translated, it gives CASSRREGLLPNEQFF.